Following are 30 T cell receptor beta chains from one sample sequenced in a study of blood T cell repertoires in COVID-19 (dated by TCRdb to 2018 to 2020). Library generation was performed with the immunoSEQ multiplex PCR assay. Here the immuneACCESS table is served through TCRdb, limited to in-frame sequences with V and J called. Missing clones are a known gap in these copies; in checked studies unresolved V genes cover under half, and the rest lacks a known reason. In this sample the table shows 150,000 to 200,000 clones, more than 85% of which occur a single time. Around 2% of the sample is held by the ten biggest clonotypes. Sequenced input: peripheral blood. The receptors stem from a woman aged 60 to 75 with COVID-19, enrolled during active disease.

The V gene is TRBV10-3, the J gene TRBJ2-7; 14 bases line up with TRBD2. This CDR3 has 17 amino acids. In germline, CDR1 is ENHRY, CDR2 SYGVKD. V dropped 3 bases and J dropped 7; count of bases not matched to a gene: 11. In DNA form, the CDR3 reads TGTGCCATCAGTGACCCCGGACTAGCGGGGGGCCAGGGGGAGCAGTACTTC. Translation: CAISDPGLAGGQGEQYF.

The chain recombines TRBV6-5 with TRBJ1-1; 11 positions match TRBD1. The V gene's germline CDR1 is MNHEY and CDR2 SVGAGI. The J segment lost 5 bases and the V segment lost 4 bases, leaving 3 bases of the junction unmatched. The CDR3 totals 14 residues. The CDR3 DNA follows: TGTGCCAGCAGTTGGGGACAGGGGGTGACTGAAGCTTTCTTT. This gives the protein CASSWGQGVTEAFF.

The chain is built from TRBV9 and TRBJ2-5; 9 nucleotides agree with TRBD1. V was pared by 4 bases and J by 4 bases, with 8 bases of the junction left unmatched. Germline values: CDR1 SGDLS, CDR2 YYNGEE. CDR3 length: 15 amino acids. The DNA for the CDR3 is TGTGCCAGCAGCACGCACAGGGGGCTGGGAGAGACCCAGTACTTC. Translating gives CASSTHRGLGETQYF.

The J gene is TRBJ1-1, the V gene TRBV9; weak D call: TRBD1 (5 bases). The germline V gene encodes CDR1 SGDLS and CDR2 YYNGEE. The CDR3 runs 14 residues. The V end was cut by 0 bases, the J end by 4 bases, with 10 bases between. The CDR3 sequence is CASSVEGLGTEAFF. DNA for the CDR3: TGTGCCAGCAGCGTAGAGGGGCTGGGCACTGAAGCTTTCTTT.

The rearrangement links TRBV5-1 to TRBJ1-2; D is perhaps TRBD1 (5 bases). The CDR3 totals 14 residues. V was trimmed by 4 bases and J by 1 base, leaving 11 bases between them. Germline lookup yields CDR1 SGHRS and CDR2 YFSETQ. CDR3 amino acids: CASSLEQDNYGYTF. CDR3 in DNA: TGCGCCAGCAGCCTTGAACAGGATAACTATGGCTACACCTTC.

J is TRBJ1-2 and V is TRBV7-9; 8 nucleotides align to TRBD1. In germline, CDR1 is SEHNR, CDR2 FQNEAQ (reference sequence). With V trimmed by 1 base and J by 6 bases, 4 bases remained unmatched. This CDR3 has 14 residues. The DNA of the CDR3 is TGTGCCAGCAGCTTAGGACAGGGGAGTAATGGCTACACCTTC. Protein product: CASSLGQGSNGYTF.

This clone has only one observation. The genes are TRBV6-2 or TRBV6-3 and TRBJ1-5; 10 positions match TRBD1. V shed 6 bases and J 2 bases; nucleotides not matched to a gene: 10. The germline V gene encodes CDR1 MNHEY and CDR2 SVGEGT. The CDR3 covers 17 residues. The DNA for the CDR3 is TGTGCCAGCAGCTCGACATGGGACAGGGGTGGCAATCAGCCCCAGCATTTT. It specifies CASSSTWDRGGNQPQHF.

V gene TRBV11-3 combines with J gene TRBJ2-2; maybe TRBD1 (5 bases). V was cut by 1 base and J by 0 bases, with 9 bases left in between. Germline lookup yields CDR1 SGHNT and CDR2 YENEEA. The CDR3 has 16 residues. The CDR3 DNA sequence: TGTGCCAGCAGCTTAGGGCAGGGCGCGAACACCGGGGAGCTGTTTTTT. It translates to CASSLGQGANTGELFF.

The chain has TRBV3-1 (or the pseudogene TRBV3-2) and TRBJ1-5; D gene unclear. The ends were cut back, 0 bases at V and 4 bases at J, with 10 bases in the middle. This CDR3 is 15 amino acids long. The germline CDR1 and CDR2 sequences are LGHDT and YNNKEL (reference sequence). CDR3 in DNA: TGTGCCAGCAGCCAAGAGGGAGCCGATAATCAGCCCCAGCATTTT. Translation: CASSQEGADNQPQHF.

This clone appeared a few times. V usage is TRBV5-6 and J usage is TRBJ2-7, with D hard to call. V was cut by 0 bases and J by 3 bases, with 7 bases left in between. Germline V CDR1 and CDR2: SGHDT, YYEEEE. This CDR3 is built from 13 residues. CDR3 region: CASSLVYSYEQYF. In DNA, the CDR3 is TGTGCCAGCAGCTTGGTCTACAGCTACGAGCAGTACTTC.

The V gene is TRBV11-2, the J gene TRBJ1-2; 8 positions match TRBD1. Germline V lookup: CDR1 SGHAT, CDR2 FQNNGV. The J segment lost 4 bases and the V segment lost 4 bases, leaving 5 bases of the junction unmatched. This CDR3 has 14 residues. The CDR3 loop is CASSSAGTGYGYTF. In nucleotides, the CDR3 is TGTGCCAGCAGCTCCGCCGGGACAGGCTATGGCTACACCTTC.

The chain employs TRBV30 and TRBJ2-3, with D perhaps TRBD2 (6 bases). V shed 1 base and J shed 1 base, with 18 bases lying between them. The CDR3 is 17 residues long. Germline CDR1 is GTSNPN and CDR2 is SVGIG (reference sequence). CDR3 amino acids: CAWSARGVAGRTDTQYF. In nucleotides, the CDR3 is TGTGCCTGGAGTGCCCGTGGGGTGGCGGGGCGCACAGATACGCAGTATTTT.

The chain uses TRBV4-3 and TRBJ1-2; no reliable D call. Per the germline V gene, CDR1 is LGHNA and CDR2 is YSLEER. V gave up 0 bases and J gave up 8 bases, with 13 bases separating them. The CDR3 runs 14 residues. In DNA, the CDR3 is TGCGCCAGCAGCCAAGATCTCACAGCAGGAGGCTACACCTTC. It encodes CASSQDLTAGGYTF.

This chain connects TRBV14 to TRBJ1-1; TRBD1 matches at 10 bases. With 0 bases clipped from V and 0 bases from J, the junction kept 7 bases outside the gene matches. The germline gives CDR1 SGHDN, CDR2 FVKESK. CDR3 length: 18 residues. For the CDR3, the DNA is TGTGCCAGCAGCCAAGAGGGACAGGGGTTGTTATTGAACACTGAAGCTTTCTTT. Protein: CASSQEGQGLLLNTEAFF. The full variable domain, completed using reference TRBV14 and TRBJ1-1, is EAGVTQFPSHSVIEKGQTVTLRCDPISGHDNLYWYRRVMGKEIKFLLHFVKESKQDESGMPNNRFLAERTGGTYSTLKVQPAELEDSGVYFCASSQEGQGLLLNTEAFFGQGTRLTVV.

This chain joins TRBV21-1 and TRBJ1-3; TRBD1 was called by the table and not checked on the DNA. TRBV21-1 is labeled a pseudogene. This CDR3 contains 14 residues. The CDR3 region has the DNA TGTGCCAGCAGCAATCAGGGAAGTGGAAACACCATATATTTT. It translates to CASSNQGSGNTIYF.

This chain connects TRBV7-6 to TRBJ2-7; 8 bases are shared with TRBD2. Germline values: CDR1 SGHVS, CDR2 FNYEAQ. The CDR3 length is 15 residues. Germline trimming cut 3 bases from V and 0 bases from J; bases unmatched to any gene: 4. CDR3 in DNA: TGTGCCAGCAGCTTGACTAGCGCGAGCTCCTACGAGCAGTACTTC. It specifies CASSLTSASSYEQYF.

The chain joins TRBV9 to TRBJ1-4, with 7 bases that match TRBD1. This CDR3 contains 15 residues. Germline V gene data show CDR1 as SGDLS and CDR2 as YYNGEE. V was clipped by 4 bases and J by 8 bases; unmatched bases: 11. In nucleotides, the CDR3 is TGTGCCAGCAGCTCTTCGACAGGGCCAAGAGAAAAACTGTTTTTT. Translation: CASSSSTGPREKLFF.

The chain links TRBV6-2 or TRBV6-3 to TRBJ2-7; no firm D call. Germline CDR1 reads MNHEY; CDR2 reads SVGEGT. The CDR3 totals 13 residues. Trimming took off 4 bases at V and 6 bases at J, with 13 bases between the two ends. The CDR3 spells CASSFPRLTEQYF. As DNA, the CDR3 is TGTGCCAGCAGTTTCCCTAGGCTGACCGAGCAGTACTTC.

V gene TRBV2 combines with J gene TRBJ2-7, with a weak D call TRBD1 (6 bases). The germline gives CDR1 SNHLY, CDR2 FYNNEI. The V end was cut by 5 bases, the J end by 2 bases, with 13 bases between. The CDR3 loop spans 14 amino acids. CDR3 in amino acids: CASSRSGTTYEQYF. DNA for the CDR3: TGTGCCAGCAGTCGTTCAGGGACAACCTACGAGCAGTACTTC.

V gene TRBV7-2 combines with J gene TRBJ1-2; 7 bases are shared with TRBD1. This CDR3 has 14 residues. The trim removed 6 bases at V and 4 bases at J, leaving 8 bases unmatched. Per germline, CDR1 SGHTA and CDR2 FQGNSA. CDR3: CASSRQGGGYGYTF. CDR3 coding DNA: TGTGCCAGCAGTCGACAGGGAGGTGGCTATGGCTACACCTTC.

This chain links TRBV7-8 with TRBJ2-7, with 7 bases that match TRBD1. CDR3 size: 14 residues. Germline values: CDR1 SGHVS, CDR2 FQNEAQ. Losses at the gene ends were 5 bases for V and 5 bases for J; bases not matched to a gene: 9. CDR3 sequence (DNA): TGTGCCAGCAGCCCAGGGGGATACCCCCACGAGCAGTACTTC. It translates to CASSPGGYPHEQYF.

The J gene is TRBJ2-7, the V gene TRBV18, with 8 bases matching TRBD1. The CDR3 is 12 residues long. Germline trimming cut 3 bases from V and 5 bases from J; bases unmatched to any gene: 0. The germline gives CDR1 KGHSH, CDR2 LQKENI. The CDR3 nucleotides read TGTGCCAGCTCACCGGGACAGGACGAGCAGTACTTC. Amino acid sequence: CASSPGQDEQYF.

The chain recombines TRBV9 with TRBJ1-5; D is ambiguous. Germline V gene data show CDR1 as SGDLS and CDR2 as YYNGEE. The V and J ends lost 0 bases and 0 bases respectively, with 7 bases between them. There are 15 residues in the CDR3. The CDR3 protein is CASSVDGFSNQPQHF. CDR3 nucleotide sequence: TGTGCCAGCAGCGTAGACGGGTTTAGCAATCAGCCCCAGCATTTT. The whole variable domain, filled in from reference TRBV9 and TRBJ1-5, reads DSGVTQTPKHLITATGQRVTLRCSPRSGDLSVYWYQQSLDQGLQFLIQYYNGEERAKGNILERFSAQQFPDLHSELNLSSLELGDSALYFCASSVDGFSNQPQHFGDGTRLSIL.

V usage is TRBV5-4 and J usage is TRBJ2-5, with 13 bases lining up with TRBD2. Unmatched junction bases numbered 6, after V lost 4 bases and J lost 3 bases. The germline V gene encodes CDR1 SGHNT and CDR2 YYREEE (reference sequence). This CDR3 region has 16 residues. The CDR3 spells CASSAGTSGVKETQYF. The CDR3 DNA follows: TGTGCCAGCAGCGCCGGGACTAGCGGGGTAAAAGAGACCCAGTACTTC.

The chain is built from TRBV27 and TRBJ1-2; 8 positions match TRBD1. The CDR3 has 18 amino acids. Germline trimming cut 2 bases from V and 2 bases from J; bases unmatched to any gene: 13. The V gene's germline CDR1 is MNHEY and CDR2 SMNVEV (reference sequence). The CDR3 sequence: CASSLTPFSGTGNYGYTF. The CDR3 bases are TGTGCCAGCAGTTTAACCCCCTTCTCCGGGACAGGAAACTATGGCTACACCTTC.

This chain links TRBV5-1 with TRBJ1-6; maybe TRBD1 (6 bases). This CDR3 has 18 amino acids. The germline V and J ends were trimmed by 4 bases and 7 bases, with 24 bases remaining between them. CDR1 and CDR2 from the germline V gene are SGHRS and YFSETQ. In DNA form, the CDR3 reads TGCGCCAGCAGCGACCCGTTACAGGGTAAAGATGCGAATTCACCCCTCCACTTT. Protein product: CASSDPLQGKDANSPLHF. Drawing the rest from reference TRBV5-1 and TRBJ1-6, the complete variable domain is KAGVTQTPRYLIKTRGQQVTLSCSPISGHRSVSWYQQTPGQGLQFLFEYFSETQRNKGNFPGRFSGRQFSNSRSEMNVSTLELGDSALYLCASSDPLQGKDANSPLHFGNGTRLTVT.

V gene TRBV7-2 combines with J gene TRBJ1-3; 8 nucleotides match TRBD1. The CDR3 runs 14 residues. The germline V gene encodes CDR1 SGHTA and CDR2 FQGNSA. V shed 5 bases, J shed 4 bases, and the junction held 4 bases outside the gene matches. In DNA, the CDR3 is TGTGCCAGCAGCCCGACAGGGGTCGGAAACACCATATATTTT. It codes for CASSPTGVGNTIYF.

The genes are TRBV11-1 and TRBJ1-4; 7 nucleotides match TRBD1. CDR1 is SGHAT and CDR2 is FQDESV in the germline V gene (reference sequence). CDR3 size: 15 residues. Unmatched junction bases numbered 7, after V lost 5 bases and J lost 4 bases. The CDR3 reads CASSLRQGFNEKLFF. The CDR3 DNA reads as TGTGCCAGCAGCCTGCGACAGGGTTTTAATGAAAAACTGTTTTTT.

The chain links TRBV19 to TRBJ1-5, with D hard to call. Germline CDR1 is LNHDA and CDR2 is SQIVND (reference sequence). This CDR3 spans 14 amino acids. Trimming took 3 bases from V and 6 from J, leaving 12 bases between them. The DNA of the CDR3 is TGTGCCAGTAGTATGGCATCTGAGGGTCAGCCCCAGCATTTT. This sequence encodes CASSMASEGQPQHF.

This CDR3 is CASSYSWGENTEAFF. For the CDR3, the DNA is TGTGCCAGCAGTTACTCGTGGGGAGAGAACACTGAAGCTTTCTTT. The chain carries TRBV6-5 and TRBJ1-1, with D uncertain. This CDR3 spans 15 amino acids. Germline lookup yields CDR1 MNHEY and CDR2 SVGAGI. Trimming left V 0 bases short and J 1 base short, with 9 bases between.